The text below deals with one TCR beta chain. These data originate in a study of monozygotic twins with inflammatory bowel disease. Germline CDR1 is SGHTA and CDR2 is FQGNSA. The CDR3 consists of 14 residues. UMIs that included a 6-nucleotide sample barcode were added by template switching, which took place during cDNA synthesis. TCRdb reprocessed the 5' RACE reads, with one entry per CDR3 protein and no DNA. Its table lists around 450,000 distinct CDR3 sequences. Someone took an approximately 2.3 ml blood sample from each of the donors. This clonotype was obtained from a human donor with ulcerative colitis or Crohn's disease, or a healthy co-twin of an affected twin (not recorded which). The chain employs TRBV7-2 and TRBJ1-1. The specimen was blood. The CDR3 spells CASRTIWMNTEAFF. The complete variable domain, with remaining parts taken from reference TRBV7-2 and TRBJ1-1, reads GAGVSQSPSNKVTEKGKDVELRCDPISGHTALYWYRQSLGQGLEFLIYFQGNSAPDKSGLPSDRFSAERTGGSVSTLTIQRTQQEDSAVYLCASRTIWMNTEAFFGQGTRLTVV.